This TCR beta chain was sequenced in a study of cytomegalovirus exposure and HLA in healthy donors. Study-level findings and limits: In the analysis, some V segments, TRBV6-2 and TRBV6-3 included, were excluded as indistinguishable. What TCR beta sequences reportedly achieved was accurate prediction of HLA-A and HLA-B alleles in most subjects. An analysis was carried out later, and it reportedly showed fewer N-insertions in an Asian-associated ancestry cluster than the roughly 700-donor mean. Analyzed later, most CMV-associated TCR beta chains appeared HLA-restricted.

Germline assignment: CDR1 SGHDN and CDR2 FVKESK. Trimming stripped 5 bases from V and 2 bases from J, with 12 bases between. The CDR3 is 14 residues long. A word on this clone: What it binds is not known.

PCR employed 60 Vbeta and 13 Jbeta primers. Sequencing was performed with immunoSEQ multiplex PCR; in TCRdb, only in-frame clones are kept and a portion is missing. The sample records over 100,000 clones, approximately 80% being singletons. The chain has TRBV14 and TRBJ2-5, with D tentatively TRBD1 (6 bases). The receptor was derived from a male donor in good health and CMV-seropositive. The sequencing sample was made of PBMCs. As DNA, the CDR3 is TGTGCCAGCAGCAAATACAGGGTTCAAGAGACCCAGTACTTC. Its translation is CASSKYRVQETQYF. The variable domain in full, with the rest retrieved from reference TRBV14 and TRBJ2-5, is EAGVTQFPSHSVIEKGQTVTLRCDPISGHDNLYWYRRVMGKEIKFLLHFVKESKQDESGMPNNRFLAERTGGTYSTLKVQPAELEDSGVYFCASSKYRVQETQYFGPGTRLLVL.